Listed below are T cell receptor beta chains from one sample, sequenced in a study of low-dose radiotherapy and immunotherapy resistance in tumors. From the reads, TCRdb called clonotypes with MiXCR, one entry per CDR3 protein. The data hold roughly 76,000 distinct CDR3 sequences, with approximately 20% observed a single time. The source was PBMCs, collected before treatment. All receptors derive from a male donor with prostate cancer. Each CDR3 is given with its conserved first and last residue. The order of the fields is J gene, V gene, CDR3 protein.

TRBJ2-7 | TRBV15 | CATSRDGYGGRNEQYF
TRBJ1-1 | TRBV6-1 | CASSTQGTSGTEAFF
TRBJ1-1 | TRBV29-1 | CSATPGQGNTEAFF
TRBJ1-2 | TRBV29-1 | CSAAENGYTF
TRBJ2-7 | TRBV28 | CASRTSGRYEQYF
TRBJ1-1 | TRBV11-2 | CASSLDPSSTTEAFF
TRBJ2-7 | TRBV5-1 | CASSYDGYEQYF
TRBJ1-1 | TRBV7-9 | CASSPNSITEAFF
TRBJ2-3 | TRBV11-2 | CASSLVGAGGTDTQYF
TRBJ1-1 | TRBV28 | CASSSTTGAWTEAFF
TRBJ2-5 | TRBV9 | CASSVVGADQETQYF
TRBJ1-1 | TRBV5-1 | CASRPAGRNTEAFF
TRBJ2-3 | TRBV11-2 | CASSFGTGRSDTQYF
TRBJ2-7 | TRBV28 | CASSYPLRDRAYEQYF
TRBJ1-2 | TRBV7-9 | CASSLEGAIGYTF
TRBJ2-2 | TRBV5-4 | CASSSRGVVPGELFF
TRBJ2-5 | TRBV5-4 | CASSLDGGSSETQYF
TRBJ2-5 | TRBV9 | CASSEGQGQETQYF
TRBJ1-5 | TRBV15 | CATSRAGQGSNQPQHF
TRBJ2-5 | TRBV7-3 | CASSLLAGGPETQYF
TRBJ2-1 | TRBV20-1 | CSARGTSGKHEQFF
TRBJ2-7 | TRBV9 | CASSVGPDSSYEQYF
TRBJ2-3 | TRBV7-9 | CASSLFGFGRENTDTQYF
TRBJ2-7 | TRBV20-1 | CSALTSGGEYEQYF
TRBJ2-5 | TRBV7-2 | CASSYKPQETQYF
TRBJ1-4 | TRBV7-2 | CASSLGGGVNEKLFF
TRBJ2-5 | TRBV4-2 | CASSPGQGPKGETQYF
TRBJ2-5 | TRBV28 | CASSLPGNGETQYF
TRBJ1-1 | TRBV10-3 | CAIRESGGGGDPFF
TRBJ2-5 | TRBV5-1 | CASSAQREVRETQYF
TRBJ2-2 | TRBV4-1 | CASSQAPGSTGELFF
TRBJ1-1 | TRBV5-6 | CASSFRTGATNTEAFF
TRBJ1-5 | TRBV20-1 | CSASEDRRAGNQPQHF